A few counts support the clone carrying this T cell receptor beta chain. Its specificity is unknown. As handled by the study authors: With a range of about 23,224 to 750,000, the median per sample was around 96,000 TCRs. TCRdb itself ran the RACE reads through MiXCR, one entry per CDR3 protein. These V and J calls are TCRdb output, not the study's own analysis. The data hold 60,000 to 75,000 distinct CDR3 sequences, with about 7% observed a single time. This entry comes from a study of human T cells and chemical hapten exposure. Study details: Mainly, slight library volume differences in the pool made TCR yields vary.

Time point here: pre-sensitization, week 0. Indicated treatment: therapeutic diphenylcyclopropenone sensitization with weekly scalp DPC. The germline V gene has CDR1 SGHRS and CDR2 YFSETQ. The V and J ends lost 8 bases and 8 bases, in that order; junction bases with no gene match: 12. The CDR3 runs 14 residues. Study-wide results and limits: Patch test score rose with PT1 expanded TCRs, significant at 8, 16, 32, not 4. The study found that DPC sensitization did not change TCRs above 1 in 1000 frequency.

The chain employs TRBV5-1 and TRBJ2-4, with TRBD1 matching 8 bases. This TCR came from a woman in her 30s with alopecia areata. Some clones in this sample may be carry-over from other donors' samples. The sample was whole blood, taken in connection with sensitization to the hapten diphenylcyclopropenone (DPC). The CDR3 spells CASKIQGEGDIQYF. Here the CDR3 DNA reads TGCGCCAGTAAAATACAGGGGGAAGGGGACATTCAGTACTTC.